Reported below is one T cell receptor beta chain. Its antigen remains unidentified. Second doses at about 4 or about 12 weeks were pooled. Libraries were prepared by immunoSEQ multiplex PCR; TCRdb keeps only in-frame clonotypes and omits some of them. The sample has some 140,000 clones; nearly 90% are singletons. This entry belongs to a study of T cell responses to AZD1222 COVID-19 vaccine. Study conclusions and caveats: The donor group comprised mostly white British people and more females; the analysis possibly underestimated clonal diversity. Without day 14 samples, only post-peak T cell repertoires were studied. Receipt of two AZD1222 doses was followed by a rise in Spike-specific TCR breadth and depth.

CDR3 length: 13 amino acids. The V end lost 7 bases, the J end lost 5 bases, and 14 bases lay between the germline ends. Germline loops: CDR1 MNHEY, CDR2 SVGAGI. The chain links TRBV6-5 to TRBJ2-5; no firm D call. The receptor was derived from an adult who received the AZD1222 COVID-19 vaccine. The input for sequencing was peripheral blood, taken 28 days after the second AZD1222 dose. CDR3 nucleotides: TGTGCCAGCACCTCCTTGGTTAGGGAGACCCAGTACTTC. Translation gives CASTSLVRETQYF.